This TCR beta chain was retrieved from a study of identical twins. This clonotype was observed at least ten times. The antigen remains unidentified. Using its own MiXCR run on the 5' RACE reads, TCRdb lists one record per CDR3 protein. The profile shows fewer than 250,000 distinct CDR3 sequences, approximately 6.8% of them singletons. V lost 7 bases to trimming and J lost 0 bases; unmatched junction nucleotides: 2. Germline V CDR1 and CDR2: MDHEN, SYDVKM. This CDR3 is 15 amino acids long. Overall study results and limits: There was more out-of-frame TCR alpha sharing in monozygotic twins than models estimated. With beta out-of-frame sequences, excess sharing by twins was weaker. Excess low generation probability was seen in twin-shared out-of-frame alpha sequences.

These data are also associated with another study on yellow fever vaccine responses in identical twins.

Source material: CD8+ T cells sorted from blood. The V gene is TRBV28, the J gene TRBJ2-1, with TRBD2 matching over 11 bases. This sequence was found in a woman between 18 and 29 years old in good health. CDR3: CASTLAGGSYNEQFF. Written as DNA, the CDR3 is TGTGCCAGCACCCTAGCGGGAGGCTCCTACAATGAGCAGTTCTTC.